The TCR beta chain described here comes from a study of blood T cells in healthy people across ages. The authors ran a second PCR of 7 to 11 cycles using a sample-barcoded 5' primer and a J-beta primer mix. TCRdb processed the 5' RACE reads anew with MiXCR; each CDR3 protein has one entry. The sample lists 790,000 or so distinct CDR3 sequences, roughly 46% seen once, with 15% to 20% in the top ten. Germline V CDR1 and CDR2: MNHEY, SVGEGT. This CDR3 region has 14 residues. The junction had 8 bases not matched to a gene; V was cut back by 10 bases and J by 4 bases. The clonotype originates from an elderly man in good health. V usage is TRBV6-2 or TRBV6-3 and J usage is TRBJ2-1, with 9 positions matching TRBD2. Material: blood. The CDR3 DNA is TGTGCCACTGATAGCGGGAGCGATTACAATGAGCAGTTCTTC. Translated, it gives CATDSGSDYNEQFF.